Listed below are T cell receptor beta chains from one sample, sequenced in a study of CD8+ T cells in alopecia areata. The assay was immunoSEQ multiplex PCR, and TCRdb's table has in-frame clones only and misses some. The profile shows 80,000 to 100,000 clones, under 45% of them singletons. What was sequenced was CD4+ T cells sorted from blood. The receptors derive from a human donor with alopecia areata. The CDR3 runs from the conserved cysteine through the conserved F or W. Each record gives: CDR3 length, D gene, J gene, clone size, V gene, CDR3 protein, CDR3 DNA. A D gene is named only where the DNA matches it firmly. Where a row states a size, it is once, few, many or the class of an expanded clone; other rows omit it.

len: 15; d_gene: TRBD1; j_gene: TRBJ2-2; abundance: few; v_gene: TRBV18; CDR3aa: CASSPWDSNTGELFF; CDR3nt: TGTGCCAGCTCACCGTGGGACAGTAACACCGGGGAGCTGTTTTTT
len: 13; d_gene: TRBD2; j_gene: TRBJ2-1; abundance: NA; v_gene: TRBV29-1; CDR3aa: CSVGGLAYNEQFF; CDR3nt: TGCAGCGTTGGGGGACTAGCTTACAATGAGCAGTTCTTC
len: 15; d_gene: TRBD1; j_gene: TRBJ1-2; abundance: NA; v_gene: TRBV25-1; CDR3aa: CASSAPGQGTYGYTF; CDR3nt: TGTGCCAGCAGTGCCCCTGGACAGGGAACCTATGGCTACACCTTC
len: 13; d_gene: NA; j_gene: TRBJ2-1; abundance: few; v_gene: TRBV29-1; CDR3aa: CSVVPGAGNEQFF; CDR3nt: TGCAGCGTTGTCCCGGGGGCCGGCAATGAGCAGTTCTTC
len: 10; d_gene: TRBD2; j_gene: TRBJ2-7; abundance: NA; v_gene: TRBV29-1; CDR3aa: CSVEEAGGLF; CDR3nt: TGCAGCGTTGAGGAGGCGGGGGGACTCTTC
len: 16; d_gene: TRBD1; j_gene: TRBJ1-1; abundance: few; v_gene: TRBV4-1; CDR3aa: CASSQRRGQGGTEAFF; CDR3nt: TGCGCCAGCAGCCAGAGAAGGGGACAGGGGGGCACTGAAGCTTTCTTT
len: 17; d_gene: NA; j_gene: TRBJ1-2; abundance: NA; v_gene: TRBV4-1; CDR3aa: CASSQVITGNSGYGYTF; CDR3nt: TGCGCCAGCAGCCAAGTTATAACCGGTAACTCGGGCTATGGCTACACCTTC
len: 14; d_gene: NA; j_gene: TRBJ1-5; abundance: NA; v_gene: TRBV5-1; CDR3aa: CASSLDRSNQPQHF; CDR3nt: TGCGCCAGCAGCTTGGACAGGAGCAATCAGCCCCAGCATTTT
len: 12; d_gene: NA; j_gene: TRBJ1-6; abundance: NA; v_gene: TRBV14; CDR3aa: CASSRQNSPLHF; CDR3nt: TGTGCCAGCAGCCGACAGAATTCACCCCTCCACTTT
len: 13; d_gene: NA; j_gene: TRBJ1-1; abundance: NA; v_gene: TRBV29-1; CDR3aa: CSVGWAGQYSTFF; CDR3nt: TGCAGCGTGGGGTGGGCAGGGCAATACTCTACTTTCTTT
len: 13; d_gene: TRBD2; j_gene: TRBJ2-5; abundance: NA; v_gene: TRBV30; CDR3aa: CAWSVVLAETQYF; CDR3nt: TGTGCCTGGAGTGTCGTACTAGCGGAGACCCAGTACTTC
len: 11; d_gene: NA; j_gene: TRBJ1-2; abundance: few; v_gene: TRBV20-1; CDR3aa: CSARGVLGYTF; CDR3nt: TGCAGTGCCCGGGGGGTCCTCGGCTACACCTTC
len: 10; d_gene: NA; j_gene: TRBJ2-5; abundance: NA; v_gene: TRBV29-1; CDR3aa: CSVGSETQYF; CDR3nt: TGCAGCGTTGGGTCAGAGACCCAGTACTTC
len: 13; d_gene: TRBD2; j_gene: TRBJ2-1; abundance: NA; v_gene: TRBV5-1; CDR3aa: CASSLETSGEQFF; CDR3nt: TGCGCCAGCAGCTTGGAGACTAGCGGAGAGCAGTTCTTC
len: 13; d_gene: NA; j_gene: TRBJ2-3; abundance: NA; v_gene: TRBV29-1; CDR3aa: CTALEFGTDTQYF; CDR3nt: TGCACCGCTCTGGAGTTCGGCACAGATACGCAGTATTTT
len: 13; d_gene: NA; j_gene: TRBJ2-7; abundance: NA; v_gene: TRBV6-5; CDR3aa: CASRGEGNYEQYF; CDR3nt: TGTGCCAGCAGGGGAGAGGGAAACTACGAGCAGTACTTC
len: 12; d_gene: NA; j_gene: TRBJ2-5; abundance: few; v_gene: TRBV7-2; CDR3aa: CASSLPKETQYF; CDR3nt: TGTGCCAGCAGCTTACCTAAAGAGACCCAGTACTTC
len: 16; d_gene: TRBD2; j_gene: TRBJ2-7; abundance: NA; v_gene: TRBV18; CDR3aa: CASSPNAAGGQRGQYF; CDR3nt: TGTGCCAGCTCACCCAACGCGGCGGGAGGCCAAAGAGGGCAGTACTTC
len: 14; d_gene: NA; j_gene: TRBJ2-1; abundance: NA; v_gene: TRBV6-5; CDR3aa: CASAAGRDNNEQFF; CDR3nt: TGTGCCAGCGCGGCCGGCAGGGACAACAATGAGCAGTTCTTC
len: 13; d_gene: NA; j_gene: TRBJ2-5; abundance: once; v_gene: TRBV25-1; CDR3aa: CASRRQNQETQYF; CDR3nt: TGTGCCAGTAGGAGGCAGAATCAAGAGACCCAGTACTTC
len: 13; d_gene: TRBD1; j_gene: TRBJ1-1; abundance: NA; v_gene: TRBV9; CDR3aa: CASSVATGAEAFF; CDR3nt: TGTGCCAGCAGCGTAGCTACAGGGGCTGAAGCTTTCTTT
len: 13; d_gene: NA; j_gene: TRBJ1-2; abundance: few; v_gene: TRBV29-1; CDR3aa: CSVGDGANYGYTF; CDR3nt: TGCAGCGTTGGGGACGGAGCTAACTATGGCTACACCTTC
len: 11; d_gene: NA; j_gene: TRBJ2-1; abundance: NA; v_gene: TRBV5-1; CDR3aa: CASGGGGEQFF; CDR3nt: TGCGCCAGCGGCGGAGGTGGTGAGCAGTTCTTC
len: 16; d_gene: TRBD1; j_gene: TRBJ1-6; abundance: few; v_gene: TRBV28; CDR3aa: CASSITGTGENSPLHF; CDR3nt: TGTGCCAGCAGCATAACCGGGACAGGGGAGAATTCACCCCTCCACTTT
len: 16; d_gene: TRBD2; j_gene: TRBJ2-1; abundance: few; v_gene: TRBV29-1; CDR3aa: CSVGERGRAQGNEQFF; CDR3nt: TGCAGCGTTGGTGAGCGGGGGCGGGCACAAGGGAATGAGCAGTTCTTC
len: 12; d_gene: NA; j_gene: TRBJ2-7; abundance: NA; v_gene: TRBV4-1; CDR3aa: CASSQDRYEQYF; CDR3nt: TGCGCCAGCAGCCAAGATCGGTACGAGCAGTACTTC
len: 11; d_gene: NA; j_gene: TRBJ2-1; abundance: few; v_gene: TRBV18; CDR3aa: CASSLEYEQFF; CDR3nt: TGTGCCAGCTCACTTGAGTATGAGCAGTTCTTC
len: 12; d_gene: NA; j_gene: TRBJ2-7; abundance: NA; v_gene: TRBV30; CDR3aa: CAWSSGTFEQYF; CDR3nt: TGTGCCTGGAGTTCGGGGACCTTCGAGCAGTACTTC